This is a list of T cell receptor beta chains from one sample in a study of regulatory T cells in long-lasting Graves disease. TCRdb recomputed calls from the multiplex PCR reads with MiXCR, one row per CDR3 protein. The table lists 400,000 to 450,000 distinct CDR3 sequences, about 16% of them singletons. These data also featured in a second study, about T cells in Graves' hyperthyroidism and ophthalmopathy.

The sequencing here drew on peripheral blood mononuclear cells (PBMCs), taken at new diagnosis, from a patient treated with antithyroid drugs. These receptors originate from a young woman with Graves disease. CDR3s include the opening cysteine and the closing phenylalanine or tryptophan. A D gene is named only where the DNA matches it firmly. Only part of the rows carry a size: once, few, many, or a class if the clone is expanded.

V gene: TRBV28; D gene: -; clone size: many; J gene: TRBJ2-7; CDR3 DNA: TGTGCCACGACCATTCTCGGGAAAAATTACGAGCAGTACTTC; CDR3 protein: CATTILGKNYEQYF
V gene: TRBV15; D gene: TRBD2; clone size: few; J gene: TRBJ2-5; CDR3 DNA: TGTGCCACCAGCAGTTTGGGGGAGGGCCCGGGAGAGACCCAGTACTTC; CDR3 protein: CATSSLGEGPGETQYF
V gene: TRBV6-1; D gene: TRBD2; clone size: -; J gene: TRBJ2-1; CDR3 DNA: TGTGCCAGCAAAACTCTAGCGGGAGCTTACAATGAGCAGTTCTTC; CDR3 protein: CASKTLAGAYNEQFF
V gene: TRBV7-9; D gene: -; clone size: few; J gene: TRBJ2-5; CDR3 DNA: TGTGCCAGCAGTTTAGCAGTGGGACGGGATGGGGAGACCCAGTACTTC; CDR3 protein: CASSLAVGRDGETQYF
V gene: TRBV5-1; D gene: TRBD1; clone size: many; J gene: TRBJ1-1; CDR3 DNA: TGCGCCAGCAAACGACAGGGGCTGGGAGTCACTGAAGCTTTCTTT; CDR3 protein: CASKRQGLGVTEAFF
V gene: TRBV3-1; D gene: TRBD2; clone size: few; J gene: TRBJ2-1; CDR3 DNA: TGTGCCAGCAGCTACAAGCGGGGCTCCTACAATGAGCAGTTCTTC; CDR3 protein: CASSYKRGSYNEQFF
V gene: TRBV30; D gene: TRBD2; clone size: many; J gene: TRBJ2-1; CDR3 DNA: TGTGCCTGGAGTGACGCCGGGACTAGCACCAATGAGCAGTTCTTC; CDR3 protein: CAWSDAGTSTNEQFF
V gene: TRBV11-2; D gene: TRBD1; clone size: many; J gene: TRBJ2-7; CDR3 DNA: TGTGCCAGCAGCATAACCGGGACAGGGTCCTACGAGCAGTACTTC; CDR3 protein: CASSITGTGSYEQYF
V gene: TRBV15; D gene: TRBD1; clone size: -; J gene: TRBJ2-2; CDR3 DNA: TGTGCCACCAGCAGAGGGACAGGGGCCACCGGGGAGCTGTTTTTT; CDR3 protein: CATSRGTGATGELFF
V gene: TRBV7-6; D gene: TRBD2; clone size: -; J gene: TRBJ2-2; CDR3 DNA: TGTGCCAGCAGCTTAGTACTAGCGGGAGGGCCTGGCACCGGGGAGCTGTTTTTT; CDR3 protein: CASSLVLAGGPGTGELFF
V gene: TRBV30; D gene: -; clone size: many; J gene: TRBJ2-7; CDR3 DNA: TGTGCCTGGAGGCCCTCCGGGCCAATCTACGAGCAGTACTTC; CDR3 protein: CAWRPSGPIYEQYF
V gene: TRBV30; D gene: TRBD1; clone size: many; J gene: TRBJ1-6; CDR3 DNA: TGTGCCTGGAGCCAAGGGGGCGCGAATTCACCCCTCCACTTT; CDR3 protein: CAWSQGGANSPLHF
V gene: TRBV6-1; D gene: TRBD2; clone size: few; J gene: TRBJ2-2; CDR3 DNA: TGTGCCAGCAACCTTGGGACTAGCGGGATCACCGGGGAGCTGTCTTTT; CDR3 protein: CASNLGTSGITGELSF
V gene: TRBV30; D gene: -; clone size: many; J gene: TRBJ2-7; CDR3 DNA: TGTGCCTGGAGTGAGGGGCCCGAGACCTACGAGCAGTACTTC; CDR3 protein: CAWSEGPETYEQYF
V gene: TRBV5-1; D gene: -; clone size: few; J gene: TRBJ1-3; CDR3 DNA: TGCGCCAGCAGCCAGACAGTTTCTGGAAACACCATATATTTT; CDR3 protein: CASSQTVSGNTIYF